This T cell receptor (beta chain) was observed in a study of CD8 T cells in Susac syndrome. V dropped 4 bases and J dropped 3; count of bases not matched to a gene: 6. This CDR3 is built from 18 residues. Random-hexamer reverse transcription was applied to roughly 0.45 to 1 ug RNA. Amplification of the TCR beta CDR3 was carried out by immunoSEQ multiplex PCR, which spanned a total of 54 Vbeta and 13 Jbeta segments. TCRdb passed the immunoSEQ multiplex PCR reads through MiXCR, listing each CDR3 protein once. The sample has about 200,000 distinct CDR3 sequences, 85% to 95% seen once. Peripheral blood CD8+ and CD4+ T cells were profiled by TCR beta sequencing. Healthy donors, matched for age and sex, constituted the control group. TEMRA cells underwent FACS enrichment and CD8+ and CD4+ T cells underwent negative isolation.

The sequencing sample was made of CD4+ T cells from PBMCs. This sequence was found in a human donor in good health. The chain joins TRBV12-3 or TRBV12-4 to TRBJ2-1, with 16 bases identical to TRBD2. CDR3 protein: CASSWGLAGGPSYNEQFF. The DNA of the CDR3 is TGTGCCAGCAGTTGGGGACTAGCGGGAGGGCCGAGCTACAATGAGCAGTTCTTC.